The 6 T cell receptor beta chains given below trace back to one sample, sequenced in a study of OX40 agonist ivuxolimab in advanced cancers. The data were produced by immunoSEQ multiplex PCR, yet TCRdb's version contains in-frame clones alone and is incomplete. The sample lists 35,000 to 50,000 clones, around nine tenths occurring once. This sample comprised CD4+ or CD8+ T cells sorted from blood, obtained in a trial of the OX40 agonist ivuxolimab. The receptor set was obtained from an adult with an advanced solid tumor such as melanoma, head and neck, liver or kidney cancer.

The gene calls are TRBV20-1 and TRBJ1-2; D remains unclear. Germline CDR1 and CDR2: DFQATT and SNEGSKA (reference sequence). Trimming stripped 1 base from V and 8 bases from J, with 8 bases between. This CDR3 has 11 residues. This CDR3 is CSARGERGYTF. The DNA for the CDR3 is TGCAGTGCTAGAGGGGAGCGCGGCTACACCTTC.

The J gene is TRBJ2-1, the V gene TRBV11-3, with TRBD2 matching over 13 bases. The V and J ends lost 0 bases and 7 bases, in that order; junction bases with no gene match: 3. Germline assignment: CDR1 SGHNT and CDR2 YENEEA. The CDR3 runs 16 residues. CDR3 bases: TGTGCCAGCAGCTTAGATGGGACTAGCGGGGTAAATGAGCAGTTCTTC. The encoded protein is CASSLDGTSGVNEQFF.

J is TRBJ2-5 and V is TRBV7-3, with 9 bases identical to TRBD2. The CDR3 is made up of 16 amino acids. The V and J ends lost 6 bases and 6 bases, in that order; junction bases with no gene match: 14. CDR1 SGHTA and CDR2 FQGTGA come from the germline V gene. The CDR3 loop is CASSQGGGRAGQTQYF. In nucleotides, the CDR3 is TGTGCCAGCAGTCAAGGGGGCGGGAGGGCCGGACAGACCCAGTACTTC. Filled out from reference TRBV7-3 and TRBJ2-5, the complete variable domain reads GAGVSQTPSNKVTEKGKYVELRCDPISGHTALYWYRQSLGQGPEFLIYFQGTGAADDSGLPNDRFFAVRPEGSVSTLKIQRTERGDSAVYLCASSQGGGRAGQTQYFGPGTRLLVL.

The V and J genes are TRBV9 and TRBJ1-2, with a possible D match to TRBD1 (6 bases). Trimming took off 4 bases at V and 8 bases at J, with 12 bases between the two ends. This CDR3 has 12 residues. Looked up from germline, CDR1 is SGDLS and CDR2 is YYNGEE. The CDR3, as DNA: TGTGCCAGCAGCTCAGGGGCTGGGGGCTACACCTTC. Translating it yields CASSSGAGGYTF. Looking up the rest from reference TRBV9 and TRBJ1-2 gives the full variable domain: DSGVTQTPKHLITATGQRVTLRCSPRSGDLSVYWYQQSLDQGLQFLIQYYNGEERAKGNILERFSAQQFPDLHSELNLSSLELGDSALYFCASSSGAGGYTFGSGTRLTVV.

The chain links TRBV6-1 to TRBJ2-7; 7 bases fit TRBD2. Germline lookup yields CDR1 MNHNS and CDR2 SASEGT. V lost 5 bases, J lost 0 bases, and 7 bases stayed unmatched. The CDR3 runs to 15 residues. The DNA of the CDR3 is TGTGCCAGCAGTCCGACAAGGACTAGCTCCTACGAGCAGTACTTC. This codes for CASSPTRTSSYEQYF.

This chain links TRBV5-1 with TRBJ2-2; D gene ambiguous. CDR3 size: 14 residues. From germline, CDR1 is SGHRS and CDR2 YFSETQ. Between the trimmed V and J ends, which lost 1 base and 6 bases, there was a span of 10 bases. The CDR3 DNA is TGCGCCAGCAGCTTGTCCCCGGCGGCCGGGGAGCTGTTTTTT. This translates into CASSLSPAAGELFF.